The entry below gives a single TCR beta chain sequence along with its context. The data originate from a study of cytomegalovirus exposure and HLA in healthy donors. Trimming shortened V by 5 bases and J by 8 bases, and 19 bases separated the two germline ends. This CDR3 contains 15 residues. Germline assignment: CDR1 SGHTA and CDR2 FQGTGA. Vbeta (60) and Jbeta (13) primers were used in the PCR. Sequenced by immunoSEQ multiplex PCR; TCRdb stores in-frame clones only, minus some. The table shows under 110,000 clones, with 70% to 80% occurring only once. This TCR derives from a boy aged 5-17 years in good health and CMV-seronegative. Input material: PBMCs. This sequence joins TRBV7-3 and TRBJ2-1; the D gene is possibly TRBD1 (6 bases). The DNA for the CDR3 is TGTGCCAGCAGCCTTACCAGGGGCAGTGTCGATGAGCAGTTCTTC. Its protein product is CASSLTRGSVDEQFF. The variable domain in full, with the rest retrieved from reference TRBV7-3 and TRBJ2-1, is GAGVSQTPSNKVTEKGKYVELRCDPISGHTALYWYRQSLGQGPEFLIYFQGTGAADDSGLPNDRFFAVRPEGSVSTLKIQRTERGDSAVYLCASSLTRGSVDEQFFGPGTRLTVL.